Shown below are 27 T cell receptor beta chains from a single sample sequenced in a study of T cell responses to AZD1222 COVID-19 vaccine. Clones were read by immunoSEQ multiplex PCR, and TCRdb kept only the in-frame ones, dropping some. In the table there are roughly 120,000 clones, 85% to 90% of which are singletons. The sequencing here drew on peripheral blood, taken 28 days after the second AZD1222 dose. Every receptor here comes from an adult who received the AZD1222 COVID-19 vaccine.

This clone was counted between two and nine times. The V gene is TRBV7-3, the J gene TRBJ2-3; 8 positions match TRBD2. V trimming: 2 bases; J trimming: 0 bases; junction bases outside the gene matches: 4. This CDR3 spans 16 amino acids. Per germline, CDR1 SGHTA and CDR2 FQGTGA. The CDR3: CASSLELADSTDTQYF. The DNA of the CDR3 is TGTGCCAGCAGCTTAGAACTAGCGGATAGCACAGATACGCAGTATTTT. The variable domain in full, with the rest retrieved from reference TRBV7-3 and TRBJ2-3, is GAGVSQTPSNKVTEKGKYVELRCDPISGHTALYWYRQSLGQGPEFLIYFQGTGAADDSGLPNDRFFAVRPEGSVSTLKIQRTERGDSAVYLCASSLELADSTDTQYFGPGTRLTVL.

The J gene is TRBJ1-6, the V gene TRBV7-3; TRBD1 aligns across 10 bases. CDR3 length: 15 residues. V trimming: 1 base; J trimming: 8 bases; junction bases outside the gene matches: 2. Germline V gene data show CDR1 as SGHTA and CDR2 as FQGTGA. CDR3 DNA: TGTGCCAGCAGCTTAAGAGGACAGGGGGATTCACCCCTCCACTTT. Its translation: CASSLRGQGDSPLHF.

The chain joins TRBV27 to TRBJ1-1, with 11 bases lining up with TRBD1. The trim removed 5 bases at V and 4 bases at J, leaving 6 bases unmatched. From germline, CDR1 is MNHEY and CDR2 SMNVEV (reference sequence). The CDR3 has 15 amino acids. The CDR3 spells CASSKDRGHPTEAFF. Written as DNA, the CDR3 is TGTGCCAGCAGTAAGGACAGGGGGCACCCCACTGAAGCTTTCTTT.

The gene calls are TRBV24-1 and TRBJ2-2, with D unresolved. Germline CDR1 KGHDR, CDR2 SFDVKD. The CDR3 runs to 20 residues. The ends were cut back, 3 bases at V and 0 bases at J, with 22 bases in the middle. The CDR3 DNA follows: TGTGCCACCAGTGATCCAGATTTGAGACCCTCTGGCGCGAACACCGGGGAGCTGTTTTTT. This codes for CATSDPDLRPSGANTGELFF.

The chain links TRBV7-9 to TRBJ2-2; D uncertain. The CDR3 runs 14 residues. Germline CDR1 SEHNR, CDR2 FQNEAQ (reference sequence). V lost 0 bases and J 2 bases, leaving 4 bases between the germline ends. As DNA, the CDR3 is TGTGCCAGCAGCTTAGCTCACAACACCGGGGAGCTGTTTTTT. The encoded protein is CASSLAHNTGELFF.

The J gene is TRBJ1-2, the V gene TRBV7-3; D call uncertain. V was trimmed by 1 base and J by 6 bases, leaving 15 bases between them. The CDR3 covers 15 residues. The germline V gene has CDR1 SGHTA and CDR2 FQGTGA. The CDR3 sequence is CASSLSDGEWNGYTF. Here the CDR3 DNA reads TGTGCCAGCAGCTTAAGCGACGGGGAGTGGAATGGCTACACCTTC.

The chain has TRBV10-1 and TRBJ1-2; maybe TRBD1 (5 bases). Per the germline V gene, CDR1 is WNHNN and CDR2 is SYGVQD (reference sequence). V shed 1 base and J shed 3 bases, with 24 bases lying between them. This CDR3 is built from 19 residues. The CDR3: CASSEFVPGFNSGDYGYTF. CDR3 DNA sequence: TGCGCCAGCAGTGAGTTTGTCCCAGGGTTCAACTCCGGCGACTATGGCTACACCTTC.

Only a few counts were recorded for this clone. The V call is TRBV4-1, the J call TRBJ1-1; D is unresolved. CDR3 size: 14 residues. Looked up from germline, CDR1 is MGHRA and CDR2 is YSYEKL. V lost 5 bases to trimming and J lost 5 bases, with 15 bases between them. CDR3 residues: CASSVARGETEAFF. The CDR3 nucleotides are TGCGCCAGCAGCGTAGCCCGAGGTGAGACTGAAGCTTTCTTT.

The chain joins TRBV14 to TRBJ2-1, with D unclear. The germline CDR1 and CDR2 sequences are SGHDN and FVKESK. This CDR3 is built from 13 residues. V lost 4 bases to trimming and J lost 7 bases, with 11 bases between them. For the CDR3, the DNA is TGTGCCAGCAGCCCCTTTAAGAGAAATGAGCAGTTCTTC. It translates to CASSPFKRNEQFF.

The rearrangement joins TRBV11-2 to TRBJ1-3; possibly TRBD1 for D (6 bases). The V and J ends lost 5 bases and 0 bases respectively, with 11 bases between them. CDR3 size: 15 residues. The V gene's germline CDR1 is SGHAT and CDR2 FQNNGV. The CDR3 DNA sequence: TGTGCCAGCAGCGCACAGGGACCCTCTGGAAACACCATATATTTT. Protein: CASSAQGPSGNTIYF.

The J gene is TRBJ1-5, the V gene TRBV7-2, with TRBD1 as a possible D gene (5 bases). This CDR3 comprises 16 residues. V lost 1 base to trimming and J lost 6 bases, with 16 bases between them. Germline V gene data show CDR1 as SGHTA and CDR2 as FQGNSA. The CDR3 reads CASSLVWGGAGQPQHF. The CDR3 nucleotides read TGTGCCAGCAGCTTAGTCTGGGGAGGGGCGGGTCAGCCCCAGCATTTT.

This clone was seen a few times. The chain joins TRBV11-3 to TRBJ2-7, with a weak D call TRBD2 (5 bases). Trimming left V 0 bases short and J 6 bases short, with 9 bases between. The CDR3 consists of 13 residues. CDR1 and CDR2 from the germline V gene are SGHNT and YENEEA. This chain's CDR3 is CASSLDYRGEQYF. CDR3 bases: TGTGCCAGCAGCTTAGATTACCGGGGCGAGCAGTACTTC.

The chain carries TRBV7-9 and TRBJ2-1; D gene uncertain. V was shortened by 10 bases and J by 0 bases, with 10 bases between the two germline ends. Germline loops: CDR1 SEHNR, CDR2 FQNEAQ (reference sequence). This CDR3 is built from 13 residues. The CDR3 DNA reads TGTGCCACTGTACGGAGCTCCTACAATGAGCAGTTCTTC. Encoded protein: CATVRSSYNEQFF. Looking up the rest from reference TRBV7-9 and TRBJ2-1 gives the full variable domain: DTGVSQNPRHKITKRGQNVTFRCDPISEHNRLYWYRQTLGQGPEFLTYFQNEAQLEKSRLLSDRFSAERPKGSFSTLEIQRTEQGDSAMYLCATVRSSYNEQFFGPGTRLTVL.

The CDR3 DNA sequence: TGTGCCAGCAGCTTCTTGCAGACAGGGAGTAATTCACCCCTCCACTTT. This codes for CASSFLQTGSNSPLHF. V usage is TRBV5-6 and J usage is TRBJ1-6, with 7 bases that match TRBD1. Germline V gives CDR1 SGHDT, CDR2 YYEEEE. This CDR3 spans 16 amino acids. The V segment lost 2 bases and the J segment 6 bases; nucleotides outside the gene matches: 8. The whole variable domain, remainder taken from reference TRBV5-6 and TRBJ1-6, is DAGVTQSPTHLIKTRGQQVTLRCSPKSGHDTVSWYQQALGQGPQFIFQYYEEEERQRGNFPDRFSGHQFPNYSSELNVNALLLGDSALYLCASSFLQTGSNSPLHFGNGTRLTVT.

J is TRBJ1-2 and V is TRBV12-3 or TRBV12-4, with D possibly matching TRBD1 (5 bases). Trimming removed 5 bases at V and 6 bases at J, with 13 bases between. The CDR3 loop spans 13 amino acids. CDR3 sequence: CASSLMEGDGYTF. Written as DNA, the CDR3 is TGTGCCAGCAGTCTTATGGAAGGGGATGGCTACACCTTC.

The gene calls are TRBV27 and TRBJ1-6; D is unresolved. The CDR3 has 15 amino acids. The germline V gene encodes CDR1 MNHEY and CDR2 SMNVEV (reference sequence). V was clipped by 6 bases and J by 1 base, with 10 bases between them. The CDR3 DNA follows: TGTGCCAGCAGCCAGATTGGATCCTATAATTCACCCCTCCACTTT. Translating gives CASSQIGSYNSPLHF.

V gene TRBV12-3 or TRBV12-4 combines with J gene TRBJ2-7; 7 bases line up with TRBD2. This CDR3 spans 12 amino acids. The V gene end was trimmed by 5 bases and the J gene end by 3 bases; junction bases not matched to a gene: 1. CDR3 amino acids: CASSTGGYEQYF. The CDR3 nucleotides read TGTGCCAGCAGTACGGGGGGCTACGAGCAGTACTTC.

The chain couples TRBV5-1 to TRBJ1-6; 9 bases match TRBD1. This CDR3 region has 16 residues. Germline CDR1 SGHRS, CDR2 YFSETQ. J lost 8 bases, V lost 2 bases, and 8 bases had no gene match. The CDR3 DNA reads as TGCGCCAGCAGCTTCTCGACAGGGGGTGTCGATTCACCCCTCCACTTT. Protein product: CASSFSTGGVDSPLHF. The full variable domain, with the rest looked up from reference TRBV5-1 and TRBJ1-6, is KAGVTQTPRYLIKTRGQQVTLSCSPISGHRSVSWYQQTPGQGLQFLFEYFSETQRNKGNFPGRFSGRQFSNSRSEMNVSTLELGDSALYLCASSFSTGGVDSPLHFGNGTRLTVT.

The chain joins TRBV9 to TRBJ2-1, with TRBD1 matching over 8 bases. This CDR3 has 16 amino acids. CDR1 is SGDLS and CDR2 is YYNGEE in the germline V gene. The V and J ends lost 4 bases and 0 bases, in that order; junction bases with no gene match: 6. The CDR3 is CASSPTTGGSYNEQFF. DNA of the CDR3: TGTGCCAGCAGCCCTACCACAGGGGGCTCCTACAATGAGCAGTTCTTC.

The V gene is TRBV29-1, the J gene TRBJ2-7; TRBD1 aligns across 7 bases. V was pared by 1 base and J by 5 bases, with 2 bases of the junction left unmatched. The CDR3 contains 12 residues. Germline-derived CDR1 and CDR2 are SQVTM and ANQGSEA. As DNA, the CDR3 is TGCAGCGTTGAAGCGGGACAGAACGAGCAGTACTTC. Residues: CSVEAGQNEQYF.

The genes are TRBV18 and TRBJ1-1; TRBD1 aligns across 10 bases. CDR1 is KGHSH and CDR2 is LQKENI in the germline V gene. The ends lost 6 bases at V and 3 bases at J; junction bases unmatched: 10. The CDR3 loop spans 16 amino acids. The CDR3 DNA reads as TGTGCCAGCTCCAAGGCCGACAGGGGGCTGCACACTGAAGCTTTCTTT. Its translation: CASSKADRGLHTEAFF.

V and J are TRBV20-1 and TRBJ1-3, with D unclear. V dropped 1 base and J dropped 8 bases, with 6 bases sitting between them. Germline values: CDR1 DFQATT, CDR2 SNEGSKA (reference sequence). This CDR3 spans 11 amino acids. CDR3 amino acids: CSARGHHTIYF. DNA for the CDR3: TGCAGTGCTAGAGGACACCACACCATATATTTT.

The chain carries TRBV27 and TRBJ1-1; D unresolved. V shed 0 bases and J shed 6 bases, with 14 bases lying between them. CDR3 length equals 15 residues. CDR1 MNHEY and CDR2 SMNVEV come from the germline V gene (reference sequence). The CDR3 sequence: CASSLSGGVGAEAFF. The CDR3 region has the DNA TGTGCCAGCAGTTTATCCGGCGGGGTCGGTGCTGAAGCTTTCTTT.

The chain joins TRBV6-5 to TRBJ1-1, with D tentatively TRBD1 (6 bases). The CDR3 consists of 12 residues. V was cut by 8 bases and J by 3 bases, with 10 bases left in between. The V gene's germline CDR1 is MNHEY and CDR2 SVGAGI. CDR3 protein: CASRGGYTEAFF. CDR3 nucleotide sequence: TGTGCCAGCCGAGGGGGGTACACTGAAGCTTTCTTT.

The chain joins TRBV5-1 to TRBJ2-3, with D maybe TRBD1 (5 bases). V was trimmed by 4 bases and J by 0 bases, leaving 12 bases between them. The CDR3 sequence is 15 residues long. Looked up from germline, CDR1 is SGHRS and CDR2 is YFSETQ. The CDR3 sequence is CASSPDSTSTDTQYF. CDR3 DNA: TGCGCCAGCAGCCCCGACAGCACGAGCACAGATACGCAGTATTTT.

Here the CDR3 reads CASRVDRYTEAFF. DNA of the CDR3: TGTGCCAGCAGGGTCGACAGATACACTGAAGCTTTCTTT. The chain uses TRBV2 and TRBJ1-1, with a possible D match to TRBD1 (5 bases). The CDR3 loop spans 13 amino acids. The V gene's germline CDR1 is SNHLY and CDR2 FYNNEI. Trimming took off 6 bases at V and 3 bases at J, with 11 bases between the two ends.

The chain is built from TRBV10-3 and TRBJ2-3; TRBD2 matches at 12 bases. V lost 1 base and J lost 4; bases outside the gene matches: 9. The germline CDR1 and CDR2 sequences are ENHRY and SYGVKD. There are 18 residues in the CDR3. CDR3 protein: CAISEYPASGGGSDTQYF. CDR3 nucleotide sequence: TGTGCCATCAGTGAGTACCCCGCTAGCGGGGGGGGCTCAGATACGCAGTATTTT.